This TCR beta chain was captured by sequencing in a study of cytomegalovirus exposure and HLA in healthy donors. Findings of the study overall: Immune exposure information available was restricted to CMV serostatus. An assumption of roughly uniform sequencing depth across donors underlay the presence/absence analyses.

For this clone: Its antigen is unknown.

Primers for the PCR totalled 60 Vbeta and 13 Jbeta. Sequencing was performed with immunoSEQ multiplex PCR; in TCRdb, only in-frame clones are kept and a portion is missing. The sample holds about 120,000 clones; roughly four fifths are singletons and the top ten take 1.5% to 2%. V lost 8 bases and J lost 4; bases outside the gene matches: 8. CDR1 LGHNA and CDR2 YSLEER come from the germline V gene. This CDR3 comprises 14 residues. Input material: PBMCs. This clonotype was sampled from a man aged 40-50 years in good health and CMV-seronegative. The chain uses TRBV4-3 and TRBJ1-2; TRBD1 agrees at 9 bases. The CDR3 DNA is TGCGCCAGCTCTAAACAGGGGGCGAGCTATGGCTACACCTTC. It specifies CASSKQGASYGYTF.